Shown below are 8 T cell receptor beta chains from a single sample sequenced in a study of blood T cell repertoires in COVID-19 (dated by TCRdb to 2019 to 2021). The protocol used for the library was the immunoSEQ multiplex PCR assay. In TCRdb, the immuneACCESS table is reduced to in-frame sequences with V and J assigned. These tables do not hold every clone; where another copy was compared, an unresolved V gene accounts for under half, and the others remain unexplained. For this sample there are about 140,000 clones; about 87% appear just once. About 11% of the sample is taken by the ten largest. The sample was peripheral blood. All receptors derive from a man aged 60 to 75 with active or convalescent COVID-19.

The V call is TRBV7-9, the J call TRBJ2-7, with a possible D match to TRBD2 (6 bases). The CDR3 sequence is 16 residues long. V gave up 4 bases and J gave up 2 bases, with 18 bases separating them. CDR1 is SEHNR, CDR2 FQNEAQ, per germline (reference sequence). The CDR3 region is CASSSLTLAEPYEQYF. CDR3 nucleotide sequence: TGTGCCAGCAGCTCCCTTACTTTAGCGGAACCCTACGAGCAGTACTTC.

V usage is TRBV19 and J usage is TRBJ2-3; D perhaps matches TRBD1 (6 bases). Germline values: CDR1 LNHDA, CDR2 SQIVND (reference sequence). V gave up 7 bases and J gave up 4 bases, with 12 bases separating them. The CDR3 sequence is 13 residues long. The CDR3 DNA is TGTGCCAGTAATTTTGGACAGTCAGATACGCAGTATTTT. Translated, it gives CASNFGQSDTQYF.

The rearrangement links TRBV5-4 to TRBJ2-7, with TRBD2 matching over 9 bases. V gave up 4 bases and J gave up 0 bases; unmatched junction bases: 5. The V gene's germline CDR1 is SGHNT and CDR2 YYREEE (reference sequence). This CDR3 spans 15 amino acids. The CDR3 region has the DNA TGTGCCAGCAGCGCCGGGCGGGAGGGCTCCTACGAGCAGTACTTC. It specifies CASSAGREGSYEQYF.

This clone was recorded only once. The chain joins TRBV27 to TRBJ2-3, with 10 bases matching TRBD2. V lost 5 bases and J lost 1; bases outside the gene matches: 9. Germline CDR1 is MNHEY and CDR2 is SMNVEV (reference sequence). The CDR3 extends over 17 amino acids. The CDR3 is CASSGLLGLAGTDTQYF. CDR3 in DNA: TGTGCCAGCAGTGGCCTCCTTGGACTAGCGGGCACAGATACGCAGTATTTT.

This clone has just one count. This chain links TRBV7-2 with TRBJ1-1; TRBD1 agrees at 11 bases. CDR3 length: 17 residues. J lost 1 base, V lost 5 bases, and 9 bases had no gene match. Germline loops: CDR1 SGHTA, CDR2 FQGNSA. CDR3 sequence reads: CASSAAGTGGSNTEAFF. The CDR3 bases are TGTGCCAGCAGCGCAGCCGGGACAGGGGGTTCGAACACTGAAGCTTTCTTT.

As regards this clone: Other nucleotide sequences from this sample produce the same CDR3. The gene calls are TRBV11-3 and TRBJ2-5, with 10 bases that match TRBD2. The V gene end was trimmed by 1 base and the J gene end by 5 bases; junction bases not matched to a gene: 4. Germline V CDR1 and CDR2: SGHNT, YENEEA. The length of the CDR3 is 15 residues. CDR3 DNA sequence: TGTGCCAGCAGCTTAGGGCTAGCGGGAGTGGAGACCCAGTACTTC. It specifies CASSLGLAGVETQYF.

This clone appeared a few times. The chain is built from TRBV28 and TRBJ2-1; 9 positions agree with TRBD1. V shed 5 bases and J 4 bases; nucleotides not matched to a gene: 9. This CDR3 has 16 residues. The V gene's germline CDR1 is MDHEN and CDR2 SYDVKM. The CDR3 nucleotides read TGTGCCAGCAGTATCCTAGGACAGGGGTCGTACAATGAGCAGTTCTTC. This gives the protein CASSILGQGSYNEQFF.

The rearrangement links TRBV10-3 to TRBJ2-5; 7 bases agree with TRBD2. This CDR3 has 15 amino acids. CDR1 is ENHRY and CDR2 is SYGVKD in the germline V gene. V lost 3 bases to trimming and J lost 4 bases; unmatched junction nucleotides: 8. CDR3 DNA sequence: TGTGCCATCAGTGACCTGAGGGCGGGAGCAGAGACCCAGTACTTC. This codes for CAISDLRAGAETQYF.